This T cell receptor (beta chain) originates from a study of blood T cell repertoires in COVID-19. Across the whole study: Sample material is recorded as cDNA or gDNA derived from T cells, B-cell-depleted T cells, or PBMCs.

Trimming cost V 3 bases and J 10 bases, with 13 bases left between them. Germline lookup yields CDR1 DFQATT and CDR2 SNEGSKA (reference sequence). The CDR3 spans 13 residues. Sequenced by immunoSEQ multiplex PCR; TCRdb stores in-frame clones only, minus some. In the table there are some 110,000 clones, around four fifths of which are singletons. Sample: peripheral blood. V is TRBV20-1 and J is TRBJ1-6; D is possibly TRBD1 (5 bases). The TCR sequence derives from a man in his sixties with acute or convalescent COVID-19. CDR3 in DNA: TGCAGTGCTAGTTTTCAGGGAGGCTCACCCCTCCACTTT. Translating it yields CSASFQGGSPLHF.